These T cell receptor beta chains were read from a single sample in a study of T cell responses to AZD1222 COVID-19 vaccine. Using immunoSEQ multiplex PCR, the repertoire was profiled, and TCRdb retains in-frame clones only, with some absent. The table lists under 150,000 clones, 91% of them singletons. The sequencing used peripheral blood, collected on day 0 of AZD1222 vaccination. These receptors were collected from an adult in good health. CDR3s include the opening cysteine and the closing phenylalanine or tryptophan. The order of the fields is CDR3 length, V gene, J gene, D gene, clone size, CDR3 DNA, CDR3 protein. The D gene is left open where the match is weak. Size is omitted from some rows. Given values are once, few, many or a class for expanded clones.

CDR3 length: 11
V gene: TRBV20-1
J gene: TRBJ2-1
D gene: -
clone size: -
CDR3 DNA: TGCAGTGCTAGAATTGCGGATGAGCAGTTCTTC
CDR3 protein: CSARIADEQFF

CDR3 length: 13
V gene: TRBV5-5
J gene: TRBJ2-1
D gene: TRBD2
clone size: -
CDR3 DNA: TGTGCCAGCAGCGAACGCGCGGGAGTCGAACAGTTCTTC
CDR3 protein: CASSERAGVEQFF

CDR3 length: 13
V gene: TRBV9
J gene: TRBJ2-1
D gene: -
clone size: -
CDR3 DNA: TGTGCCAGCAGCGTAGTTCTAGCACATGAGCAGTTCTTC
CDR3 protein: CASSVVLAHEQFF

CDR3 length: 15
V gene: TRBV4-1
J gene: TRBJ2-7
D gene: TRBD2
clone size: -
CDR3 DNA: TGCGCCAGCAGCCAAGTTGTTAGCGGGGCCTACGAGCAGTACTTC
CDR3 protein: CASSQVVSGAYEQYF

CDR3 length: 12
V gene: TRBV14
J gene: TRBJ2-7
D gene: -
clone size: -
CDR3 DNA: TGTGCCAGCAGCCGAAGCGGTCGGGGGCAGTACTTC
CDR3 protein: CASSRSGRGQYF

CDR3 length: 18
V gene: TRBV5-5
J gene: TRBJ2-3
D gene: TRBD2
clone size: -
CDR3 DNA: TGTGCCAGCAGCTTGGTAGGTGGGACTAGCGGGACTTCCGATACGCAGTATTTT
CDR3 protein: CASSLVGGTSGTSDTQYF

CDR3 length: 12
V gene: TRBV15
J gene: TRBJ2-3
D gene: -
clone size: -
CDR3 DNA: TGTGCCACCAGCAGAGGTTCAGATACGCAGTATTTT
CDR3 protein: CATSRGSDTQYF

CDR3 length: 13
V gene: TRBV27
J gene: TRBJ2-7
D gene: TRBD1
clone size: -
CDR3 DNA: TGTGCCAGCAGATGGGACGGGGACAGCGAGCAGTACTTC
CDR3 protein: CASRWDGDSEQYF

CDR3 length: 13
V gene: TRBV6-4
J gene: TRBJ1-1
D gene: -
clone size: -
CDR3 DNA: TGTGCCAGCAGGGCAGGGTACGACACTGAAGCTTTCTTT
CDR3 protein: CASRAGYDTEAFF

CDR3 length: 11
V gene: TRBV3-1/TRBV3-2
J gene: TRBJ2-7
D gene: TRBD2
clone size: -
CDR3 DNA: TGTGCCAGCAGAACTAGCGGGAAGAAGCACTTC
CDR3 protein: CASRTSGKKHF

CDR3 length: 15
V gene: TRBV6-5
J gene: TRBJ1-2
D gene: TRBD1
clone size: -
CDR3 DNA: TGTGCCAGCAGTTCCCCGGACAGGGGAAACGCTGGCTACACCTTC
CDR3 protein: CASSSPDRGNAGYTF

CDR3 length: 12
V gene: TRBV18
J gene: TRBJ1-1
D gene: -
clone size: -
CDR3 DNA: TGTGCCAGCTCACCAACTCAGGGAGAAGCTTTCTTT
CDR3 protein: CASSPTQGEAFF

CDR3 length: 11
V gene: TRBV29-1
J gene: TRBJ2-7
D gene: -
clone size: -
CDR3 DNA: TGCAGCGTTGGGGCCCCCTACGAGCAGTACTTC
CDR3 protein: CSVGAPYEQYF

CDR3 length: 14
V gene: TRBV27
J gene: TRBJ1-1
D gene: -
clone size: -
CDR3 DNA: TGTGCCAGCAGTTTCCCAGGGTCCAACACTGAAGCTTTCTTT
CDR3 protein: CASSFPGSNTEAFF

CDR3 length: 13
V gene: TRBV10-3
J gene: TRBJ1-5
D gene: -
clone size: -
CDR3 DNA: TGTGCCACTCTACAAAATACGAATCAGCCCCAGCATTTT
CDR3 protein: CATLQNTNQPQHF

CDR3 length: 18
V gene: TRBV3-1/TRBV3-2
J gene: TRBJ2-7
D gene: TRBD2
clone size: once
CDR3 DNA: TGTGCCAGCAGCCAAGATAGAATCGGGACTAGTAACTCCTACGAGCAGTACTTC
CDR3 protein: CASSQDRIGTSNSYEQYF

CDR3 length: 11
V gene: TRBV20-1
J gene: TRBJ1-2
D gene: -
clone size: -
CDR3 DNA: TGCAGTGCTAGGGGGGCCGGGGGCTACACCTTC
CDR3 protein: CSARGAGGYTF

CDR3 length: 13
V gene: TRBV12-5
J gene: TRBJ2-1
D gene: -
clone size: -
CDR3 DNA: TGTGCTAGTGGTTTGGTACTGGCGAATGAGCAGTTCTTC
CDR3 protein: CASGLVLANEQFF

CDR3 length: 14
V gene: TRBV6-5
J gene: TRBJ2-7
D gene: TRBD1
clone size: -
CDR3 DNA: TGTGCCAGCAGTTACCTCGGGACAGAGGGCGAGCAGTACTTC
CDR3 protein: CASSYLGTEGEQYF

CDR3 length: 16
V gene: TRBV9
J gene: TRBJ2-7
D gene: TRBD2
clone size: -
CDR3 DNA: TGTGCCAGCAGCGTATCAGCCGCGGGAGGGCAGCACGAGCAGTACTTC
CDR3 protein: CASSVSAAGGQHEQYF

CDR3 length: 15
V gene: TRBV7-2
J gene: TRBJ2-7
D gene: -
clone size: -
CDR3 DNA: TGTGCCAGCAGCCCCGAATTTAGCCTCCCCTACGAGCAGTACTTC
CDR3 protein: CASSPEFSLPYEQYF

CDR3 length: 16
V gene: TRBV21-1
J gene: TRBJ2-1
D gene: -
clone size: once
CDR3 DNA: TGTGCCAGCAGCAAAGTTCGGGCGAAGTCCTACAATGAGCAGTTCTTC
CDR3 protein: CASSKVRAKSYNEQFF

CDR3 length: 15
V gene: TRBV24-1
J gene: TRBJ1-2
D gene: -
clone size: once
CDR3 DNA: TGTGCCACCAGTGACCCCAGGACGGCGCGGGAGGGCTACACCTTC
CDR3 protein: CATSDPRTAREGYTF

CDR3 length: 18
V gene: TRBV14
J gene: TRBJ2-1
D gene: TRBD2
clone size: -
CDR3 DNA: TGTGCCAGCAGCCAACTGACTAGCGGGGTTAGCTCCTACAATGAGCAGTTCTTC
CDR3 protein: CASSQLTSGVSSYNEQFF

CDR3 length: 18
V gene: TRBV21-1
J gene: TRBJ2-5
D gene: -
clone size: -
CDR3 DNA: TGTGCCAGCAGCAATCCCCGTACTAGCGGGTATCTACAAGAGACCCAGTACTTC
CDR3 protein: CASSNPRTSGYLQETQYF

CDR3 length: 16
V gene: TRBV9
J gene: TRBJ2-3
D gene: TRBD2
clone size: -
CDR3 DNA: TGTGCCAGCAGCGGAAGGACTAGCGTGGGGGCAGATACGCAGTATTTT
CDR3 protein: CASSGRTSVGADTQYF

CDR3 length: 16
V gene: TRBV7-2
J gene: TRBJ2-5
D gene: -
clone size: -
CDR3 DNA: TGTGCCAGCAGCTTGGGGGGGGCTAGGTCTTGGGAGACCCAGTACTTC
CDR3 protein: CASSLGGARSWETQYF

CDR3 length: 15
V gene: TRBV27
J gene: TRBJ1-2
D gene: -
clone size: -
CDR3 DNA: TGTGCCAGCAGACTCGGGGCAGGAGGGGTCTATGGCTACACCTTC
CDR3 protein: CASRLGAGGVYGYTF

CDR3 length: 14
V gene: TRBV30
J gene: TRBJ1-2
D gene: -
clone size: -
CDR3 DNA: TGTGCCTGGAGTGTACGGCAGCATATTTATGGCTACACCTTC
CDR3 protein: CAWSVRQHIYGYTF

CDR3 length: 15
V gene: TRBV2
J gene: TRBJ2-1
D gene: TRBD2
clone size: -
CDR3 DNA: TGTGCCAGCGGGGCCCAGCGGGGTGATAACAATGAGCAGTTCTTC
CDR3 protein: CASGAQRGDNNEQFF

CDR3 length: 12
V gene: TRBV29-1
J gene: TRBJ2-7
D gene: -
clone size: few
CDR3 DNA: TGCAGCGTTGGGAGGGTTTCCTACGAGCAGTACTTC
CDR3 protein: CSVGRVSYEQYF

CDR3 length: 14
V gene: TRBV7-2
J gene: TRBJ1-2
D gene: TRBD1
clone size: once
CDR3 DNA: TGTGCCAGCACTTTTTCCGGGACAGCCTATGGCTACACCTTC
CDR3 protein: CASTFSGTAYGYTF

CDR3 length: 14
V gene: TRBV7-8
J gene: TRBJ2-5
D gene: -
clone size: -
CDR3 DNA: TGTGCCAGCAGCGCCTCCACAAGGGTAGAGACCCAGTACTTC
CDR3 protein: CASSASTRVETQYF

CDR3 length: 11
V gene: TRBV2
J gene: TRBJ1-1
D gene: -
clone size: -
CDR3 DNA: TGTGCCAGCAGTGGTTCCACTGAAGCTTTCTTT
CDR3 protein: CASSGSTEAFF

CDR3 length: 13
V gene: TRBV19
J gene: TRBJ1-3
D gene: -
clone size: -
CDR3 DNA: TGTGCCAGTAATGCCCGCTCTGGAAACACCATATATTTT
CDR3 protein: CASNARSGNTIYF

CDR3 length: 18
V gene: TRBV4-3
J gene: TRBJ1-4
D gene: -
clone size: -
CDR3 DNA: TGCGCCAGCAGCCAAGAGGGTGGGATTGCGGCAACTAATGAAAAACTGTTTTTT
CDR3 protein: CASSQEGGIAATNEKLFF

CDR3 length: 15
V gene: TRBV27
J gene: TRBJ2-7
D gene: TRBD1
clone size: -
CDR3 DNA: TGTGCCAGCAGTGCAACCGGGACAGGTCGGGACGAGCAGTACTTC
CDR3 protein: CASSATGTGRDEQYF

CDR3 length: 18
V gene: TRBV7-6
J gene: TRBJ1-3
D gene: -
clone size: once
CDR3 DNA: TGTGCCAGCAGCTTAGATTTGAGGAGCTCATCCTCTGGAAACACCATATATTTT
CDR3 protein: CASSLDLRSSSSGNTIYF

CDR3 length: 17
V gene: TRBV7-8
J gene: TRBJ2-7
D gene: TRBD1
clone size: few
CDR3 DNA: TGTGCCAGCAGCTTAGGGAATCCCGGACAGGGGGCTTACGAGCAGTACTTC
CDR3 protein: CASSLGNPGQGAYEQYF

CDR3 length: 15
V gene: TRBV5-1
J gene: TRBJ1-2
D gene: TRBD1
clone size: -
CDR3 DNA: TGCGCCAGCAGCTTGGGTGGGACAGGGGACTATGGCTACACCTTC
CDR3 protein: CASSLGGTGDYGYTF

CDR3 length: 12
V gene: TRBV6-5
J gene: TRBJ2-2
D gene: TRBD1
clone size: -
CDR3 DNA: TGTGCCAGCAGAACGACAGGGGGGGAGCTGTTTTTT
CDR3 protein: CASRTTGGELFF

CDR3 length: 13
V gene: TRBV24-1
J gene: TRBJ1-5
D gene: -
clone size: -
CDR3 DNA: TGTGCCACCAGTTCGGACAGCAATCAGCCCCAGCATTTT
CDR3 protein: CATSSDSNQPQHF

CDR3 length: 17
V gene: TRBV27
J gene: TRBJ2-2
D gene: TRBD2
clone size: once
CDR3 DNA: TGTGCCAGCAGTCCCCCGAGGGCGGGAGCTCGCACCGGGGAGCTGTTTTTT
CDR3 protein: CASSPPRAGARTGELFF

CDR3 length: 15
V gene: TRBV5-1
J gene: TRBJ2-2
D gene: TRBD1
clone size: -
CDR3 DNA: TGCGCCAGCAGCTTGACCGGGACAGGGGCCGGGGAGCTGTTTTTT
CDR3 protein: CASSLTGTGAGELFF

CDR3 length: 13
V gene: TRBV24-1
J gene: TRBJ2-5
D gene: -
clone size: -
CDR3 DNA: TGTGCCACCAGTGATCCAGGAGGCGAGACCCAGTACTTC
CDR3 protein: CATSDPGGETQYF

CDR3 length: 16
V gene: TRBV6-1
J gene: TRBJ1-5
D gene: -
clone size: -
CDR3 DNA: TGTGCCAGCAGTGAATGGGGGGCCATTAGCAATCAGCCCCAGCATTTT
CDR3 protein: CASSEWGAISNQPQHF

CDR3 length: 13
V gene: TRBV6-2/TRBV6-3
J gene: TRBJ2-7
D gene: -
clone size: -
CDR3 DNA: TGTGCCAGCAGTAGACAGGCTCTCTACGAGCAGTACTTC
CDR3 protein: CASSRQALYEQYF

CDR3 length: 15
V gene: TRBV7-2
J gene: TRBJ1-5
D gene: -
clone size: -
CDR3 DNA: TGTGCCAGCGGTTTAGGGTCTTATAGCAATCAGCCCCAGCATTTT
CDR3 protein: CASGLGSYSNQPQHF

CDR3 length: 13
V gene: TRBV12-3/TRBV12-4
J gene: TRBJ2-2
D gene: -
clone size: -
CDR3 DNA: TGTGCCAGCAGTTTTAGGGGGGCCGGGGAGCTGTTTTTT
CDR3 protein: CASSFRGAGELFF

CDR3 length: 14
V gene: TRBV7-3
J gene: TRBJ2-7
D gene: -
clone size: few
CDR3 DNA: TGTGCCAGCAGCTTAATGGGCAGGTCCTACGAGCAGTACTTC
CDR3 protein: CASSLMGRSYEQYF

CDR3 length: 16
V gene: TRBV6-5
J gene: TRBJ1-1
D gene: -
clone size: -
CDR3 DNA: TGTGCCAGCAGTTACCTTACCGCCAACCAGAACACTGAAGCTTTCTTT
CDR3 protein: CASSYLTANQNTEAFF

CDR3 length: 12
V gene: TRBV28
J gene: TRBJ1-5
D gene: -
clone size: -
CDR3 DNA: TGTGCCAGCAGTTGGGATGATCAGCCCCAGCATTTT
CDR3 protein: CASSWDDQPQHF

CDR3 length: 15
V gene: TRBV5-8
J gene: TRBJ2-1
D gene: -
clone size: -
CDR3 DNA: TGTGCCAGCAGCGCGGGGTTGAGCTCCTACAATGAGCAGTTCTTC
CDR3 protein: CASSAGLSSYNEQFF

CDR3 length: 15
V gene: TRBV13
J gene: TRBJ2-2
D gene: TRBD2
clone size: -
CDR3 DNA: TGTGCCAGCAGCTTAGGAGGGAGGGGTACCGGGGAGCTGTTTTTT
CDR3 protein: CASSLGGRGTGELFF

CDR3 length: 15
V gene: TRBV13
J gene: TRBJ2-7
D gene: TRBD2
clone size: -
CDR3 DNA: TGTGCCAGCAGCTTACCCACTAGCGGAACCTACGAGCAGTACTTC
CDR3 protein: CASSLPTSGTYEQYF